The 19 T cell receptor beta chains below were found in one sample sequenced in a study of blood T cell repertoires in COVID-19 (dated by TCRdb to about 2020). Library preparation employed the immunoSEQ multiplex PCR assay. TCRdb retrieved this table from immuneACCESS and kept in-frame rearrangements only. Not all clones are present; in checked studies, unresolved V genes account for under half, and no reason is known for the remainder. The sample yields 150,000 or so clones; 75% to 90% were counted once. Of the sample, roughly 4% falls within the top ten clones. The source material was PBMCs or T cells enriched from blood (not recorded which). The receptors were sampled from a woman between 35 and 50 years old who had been exposed to COVID-19.

The CDR3 protein is CASSQDQNTEAFF. Here the CDR3 DNA reads TGTGCCAGCAGCCAAGATCAGAACACTGAAGCTTTCTTT. The chain has TRBV14 and TRBJ1-1; no definite D call. Germline CDR1 SGHDN, CDR2 FVKESK. The CDR3 length is 13 residues. Trimming cost V 0 bases and J 1 base, with 3 bases left between them.

The genes are TRBV7-8 and TRBJ1-2; the D gene is possibly TRBD1 (5 bases). Germline V gene lookup returns CDR1 SGHVS and CDR2 FQNEAQ. The germline V and J ends were trimmed by 1 base and 3 bases, with 9 bases remaining between them. The CDR3 contains 14 residues. This CDR3 reads CASSLGSRDYGYTF. DNA of the CDR3: TGTGCCAGCAGCTTAGGGTCCAGGGACTATGGCTACACCTTC.

The chain uses TRBV25-1 and TRBJ2-7, with D maybe TRBD2 (6 bases). V gave up 4 bases and J gave up 2 bases, with 15 bases separating them. Per the germline V gene, CDR1 is MGHDK and CDR2 is SYGVNS. The CDR3 has 15 amino acids. CDR3 protein: CASSVGTWGTYEQYF. The CDR3 nucleotides are TGTGCCAGCAGTGTAGGGACTTGGGGCACCTACGAGCAGTACTTC.

J is TRBJ2-2 and V is TRBV5-1, with D possibly TRBD1 on 6 matching bases. The CDR3 contains 15 residues. CDR1 and CDR2 from the germline V gene are SGHRS and YFSETQ. The V end was cut by 5 bases, the J end by 4 bases, with 15 bases between. CDR3 in DNA: TGCGCCAGCAGTTCAAGACAGGCGTCCACCGGGGAGCTGTTTTTT. It encodes CASSSRQASTGELFF. Complete variable domain (other parts from reference TRBV5-1 and TRBJ2-2): KAGVTQTPRYLIKTRGQQVTLSCSPISGHRSVSWYQQTPGQGLQFLFEYFSETQRNKGNFPGRFSGRQFSNSRSEMNVSTLELGDSALYLCASSSRQASTGELFFGEGSRLTVL.

The V and J genes are TRBV5-1 and TRBJ1-5; the D gene is possibly TRBD1 (6 bases). CDR3 size: 16 residues. From germline, CDR1 is SGHRS and CDR2 YFSETQ. Trimming left V 0 bases short and J 6 bases short, with 16 bases between. The CDR3 bases are TGCGCCAGCAGCTTGGATGCAGGGGCTGGGGGTCAGCCCCAGCATTTT. Translated, it gives CASSLDAGAGGQPQHF. The full variable domain, in which reference TRBV5-1 and TRBJ1-5 provide the parts outside the CDR3, is KAGVTQTPRYLIKTRGQQVTLSCSPISGHRSVSWYQQTPGQGLQFLFEYFSETQRNKGNFPGRFSGRQFSNSRSEMNVSTLELGDSALYLCASSLDAGAGGQPQHFGDGTRLSIL.

This clone was observed at least ten times. In DNA, the CDR3 is TGCGCCAGCAGCCAAGAGCCTAGCGAACCCTTCTACGAGCAGTACTTC. This encodes CASSQEPSEPFYEQYF. V and J are TRBV4-3 and TRBJ2-7, with D possibly TRBD2 on 6 matching bases. The V gene's germline CDR1 is LGHNA and CDR2 YSLEER. With 0 bases removed from V and 3 bases from J, the gap between germline ends came to 15 bases. The CDR3 totals 16 residues.

This clone was seen a handful of times. The V gene is TRBV11-2, the J gene TRBJ2-7; D ambiguous. Trimming left V 5 bases short and J 6 bases short, with 11 bases between. Germline V gene data show CDR1 as SGHAT and CDR2 as FQNNGV. CDR3 length: 12 residues. The CDR3 DNA sequence: TGTGCCAGCAGCCCCTCCTTATCCGAGCAGTACTTC. Translation: CASSPSLSEQYF.

The gene calls are TRBV18 and TRBJ2-7; 8 nucleotides align to TRBD2. J gave up 3 bases and V 5 bases, and 6 bases lay outside the gene matches. Germline-derived CDR1 and CDR2 are KGHSH and LQKENI. This CDR3 has 14 residues. The CDR3 DNA sequence: TGTGCCAGCTCATTCGGGGGGGGAAACTACGAGCAGTACTTC. Translated, it gives CASSFGGGNYEQYF.

The chain links TRBV6-2 or TRBV6-3 to TRBJ2-5; 10 nucleotides match TRBD2. Germline V gene lookup returns CDR1 MNHEY and CDR2 SVGEGT. Trimming at V came to 2 bases and at J to 9 bases, leaving 6 bases not matched to a gene. This CDR3 spans 14 amino acids. This chain's CDR3 is CASSYPASGGSQYF. CDR3 bases: TGTGCCAGCAGTTACCCGGCTAGCGGGGGTTCCCAGTACTTC.

V gene TRBV4-2 combines with J gene TRBJ2-7; 7 nucleotides line up with TRBD1. Germline V gives CDR1 LGHNA, CDR2 YNFKEQ. This CDR3 is 15 amino acids long. V gave up 1 base and J gave up 4 bases; unmatched junction bases: 7. CDR3 sequence (DNA): TGTGCCAGCAGCCAAGGGCTCCGGGACAGATACGAGCAGTACTTC. Its protein is CASSQGLRDRYEQYF.

The V gene is TRBV28, the J gene TRBJ1-1; D is possibly TRBD1 (5 bases). Trimming pared 1 base from V and 11 bases from J, leaving 11 bases between. The germline V gene has CDR1 MDHEN and CDR2 SYDVKM. This CDR3 comprises 12 residues. CDR3 nucleotide sequence: TGTGCCAGCAGTTTATTGGGGGGAGAGGCTTTCTTT. It yields the protein CASSLLGGEAFF.

The CDR3 spells CASSTPSGVVHEQYF. The CDR3 bases are TGTGCCAGCAGTACCCCCTCAGGGGTTGTCCACGAGCAGTACTTC. V gene TRBV28 combines with J gene TRBJ2-7; tentative D call: TRBD1 (6 bases). The CDR3 has 15 amino acids. V was shortened by 5 bases and J by 5 bases, with 19 bases between the two germline ends. Germline lookup yields CDR1 MDHEN and CDR2 SYDVKM.

The chain couples TRBV7-9 to TRBJ1-1; TRBD1 matches at 8 bases. V dropped 6 bases and J dropped 4; count of bases not matched to a gene: 4. The CDR3 extends over 13 amino acids. Germline V gene lookup returns CDR1 SEHNR and CDR2 FQNEAQ (reference sequence). CDR3 sequence (DNA): TGTGCCAGCAGGCAGGGGGCTTTCACTGAAGCTTTCTTT. The encoded protein is CASRQGAFTEAFF.

This clone was seen only once. This chain uses TRBV5-6 with TRBJ1-5, with D perhaps matching TRBD1 (5 bases). Trimming left V 3 bases short and J 4 bases short, with 8 bases between. This CDR3 has 13 amino acids. In germline, CDR1 is SGHDT, CDR2 YYEEEE. CDR3 sequence: CASSWGGNQPQHF. CDR3 coding DNA: TGTGCCAGCAGCTGGGGCGGTAATCAGCCCCAGCATTTT.

The CDR3 here is CASRTVQGKEKLFF. DNA of the CDR3: TGTGCCAGCAGGACTGTACAGGGAAAGGAAAAACTGTTTTTT. The chain couples TRBV6-6 to TRBJ1-4; D may be TRBD1 (6 bases). The CDR3 is made up of 14 amino acids. The V end was cut by 6 bases, the J end by 8 bases, with 16 bases between. Germline loops: CDR1 MNHNY, CDR2 SVGAGI (reference sequence).

The V and J genes are TRBV7-2 and TRBJ2-7; D is perhaps TRBD1 (6 bases). The CDR3 sequence is 14 residues long. Germline V lookup: CDR1 SGHTA, CDR2 FQGNSA. V dropped 5 bases and J dropped 6 bases, with 17 bases sitting between them. CDR3 protein: CASSPPLQGSEQYF. Here the CDR3 DNA reads TGTGCCAGCAGCCCACCCCTACAGGGCTCCGAGCAGTACTTC.

The rearrangement links TRBV7-9 to TRBJ2-7; D gene ambiguous. The germline V gene encodes CDR1 SEHNR and CDR2 FQNEAQ (reference sequence). The V and J ends lost 5 bases and 0 bases respectively, with 11 bases between them. The CDR3 contains 14 residues. Here the CDR3 DNA reads TGTGCCAGCAGCCAGAGACACCACTCCTACGAGCAGTACTTC. It encodes CASSQRHHSYEQYF. Supplemented by reference TRBV7-9 and TRBJ2-7, the full variable domain reads DTGVSQNPRHKITKRGQNVTFRCDPISEHNRLYWYRQTLGQGPEFLTYFQNEAQLEKSRLLSDRFSAERPKGSFSTLEIQRTEQGDSAMYLCASSQRHHSYEQYFGPGTRLTVT.

The J gene is TRBJ2-7, the V gene TRBV6-1, with 9 nucleotides matching TRBD1. The CDR3 extends over 16 amino acids. Per the germline V gene, CDR1 is MNHNS and CDR2 is SASEGT. Losses at the gene ends were 4 bases for V and 3 bases for J; bases not matched to a gene: 10. The CDR3 DNA reads TGTGCCAGCAGTGTCCTGGGACAGGGAAGATTCTACGAGCAGTACTTC. It codes for CASSVLGQGRFYEQYF.

The chain links TRBV5-1 to TRBJ1-1; D is ambiguous. Germline loops: CDR1 SGHRS, CDR2 YFSETQ. V shed 0 bases and J shed 0 bases, with 6 bases lying between them. CDR3 length: 14 residues. The CDR3 DNA reads as TGCGCCAGCAGCTTGGTACAGATGAACACTGAAGCTTTCTTT. It codes for CASSLVQMNTEAFF.